This T cell receptor (beta chain) was obtained from a study of T cell responses to AZD1222 COVID-19 vaccine. Study-level background: The analysis combined second doses at about 4 or about 12 weeks. Study-level findings and limits: Repertoire samples came only from after the peak T cell response.

The method was immunoSEQ multiplex PCR; TCRdb's version includes in-frame clones alone and lacks a portion of them. The sample has more than 85,000 clones; 84% are singletons. CDR3 length equals 14 residues. The germline CDR1 and CDR2 sequences are MNHEY and SVGAGI. The V segment lost 7 bases and the J segment 3 bases; nucleotides outside the gene matches: 5. In regard to this clone: The antigen remains undetermined.

Sequencing was performed on peripheral blood, taken on day 0 of AZD1222 vaccination. This receptor was obtained from an adult in good health. This sequence joins TRBV6-5 and TRBJ2-3; 9 bases line up with TRBD1. The CDR3 here is CASISGTGTDTQYF. The CDR3, as DNA: TGTGCCAGCATATCCGGGACAGGGACAGATACGCAGTATTTT.